One sample yielded the 3 T cell receptor beta chains listed below, sequenced in a study of response to subunit inactivated influenza vaccine. TCRdb reanalysed the RT-PCR reads using MiXCR and keeps one entry per CDR3 protein. The table has approximately 230,000 distinct CDR3 sequences, 10% to 15% seen once. The sample here was non-naive T cells sorted from PBMCs, taken 14 to 15 days before vaccination. These receptors were collected from a man aged 45-65 years who received an inactivated influenza vaccine.

The genes are TRBV10-3 and TRBJ1-1, with D tentatively TRBD1 (5 bases). This CDR3 region has 13 residues. Germline CDR1 ENHRY, CDR2 SYGVKD. The V end lost 7 bases, the J end lost 5 bases, and 14 bases lay between the germline ends. The CDR3 DNA sequence: TGTGCCATCAATAGGGGCGTAGGGACTGAAGCTTTCTTT. Amino acid sequence: CAINRGVGTEAFF.

This clonotype has a handful of counts. This chain connects TRBV5-1 to TRBJ2-5, with D possibly called TRBD1 or TRBD2 (5 bases each). V lost 7 bases to trimming and J lost 3 bases, with 16 bases between them. The germline V gene encodes CDR1 SGHRS and CDR2 YFSETQ. The CDR3 is 14 residues long. The CDR3 spells CASADTRGKETQYF. The CDR3 DNA is TGCGCCAGCGCGGACACTAGGGGTAAAGAGACCCAGTACTTC.

This clonotype was observed many times. Written as DNA, the CDR3 is TGCAGTGCTAGCAACGCAGATACGCAGTATTTT. Translated: CSASNADTQYF. This sequence joins TRBV20-1 and TRBJ2-3; no reliable D call. The V gene lost 3 bases and the J gene lost 4 bases, with 5 bases spanning the gap. The CDR3 sequence is 11 residues long. Germline V gene data show CDR1 as DFQATT and CDR2 as SNEGSKA (reference sequence).